The 8 T cell receptor beta chains reported below all come from one sample, sequenced in a study of control samples from healthy donors and cancer patients. Sequencing was performed with immunoSEQ multiplex PCR; in TCRdb, only in-frame clones are kept and a portion is missing. The data show 100,000 or so clones, with roughly 90% seen just once and over 0.85% held by the top ten. Sequencing was carried out using blood. All receptors derive from a woman between 25 and 40 years old in good health.

This clone was found a few times. The rearrangement joins TRBV27 to TRBJ2-7; a possible D gene is TRBD1 (5 bases). Between the trimmed V and J ends, which lost 6 bases and 0 bases, there was a span of 12 bases. The CDR3 totals 14 residues. Germline assignment: CDR1 MNHEY and CDR2 SMNVEV (reference sequence). CDR3 sequence (DNA): TGTGCCAGCAGCCGACAGATCTACTCCTACGAGCAGTACTTC. Protein sequence: CASSRQIYSYEQYF.

V is TRBV21-1 and J is TRBJ2-7; TRBD1 is the table's D call, not checked against the DNA. TRBV21-1 counts as a pseudogene. The CDR3 totals 16 residues. This CDR3 reads CASSDRRTVHSYEQYF. The CDR3 DNA follows: TGTGCCAGCAGTGACCGTCGGACAGTTCACTCCTACGAGCAGTACTTC.

The chain couples TRBV19 to TRBJ1-5, with D perhaps TRBD1 (6 bases). This CDR3 comprises 18 residues. Germline V lookup: CDR1 LNHDA, CDR2 SQIVND (reference sequence). V was cut by 3 bases and J by 2 bases, with 20 bases left in between. CDR3 in DNA: TGTGCCAGTAGTATTGGGGGCAGGCCTTTACGCCGCAATCAGCCCCAGCATTTT. It encodes CASSIGGRPLRRNQPQHF.

This sequence joins TRBV27 and TRBJ2-1; 8 nucleotides align to TRBD1. Germline values: CDR1 MNHEY, CDR2 SMNVEV (reference sequence). The CDR3 consists of 14 residues. V lost 5 bases and J lost 9; bases outside the gene matches: 9. CDR3 coding DNA: TGTGCCAGCAGTGGTGCTTCCAGGGGGCCTGAGCAGTTCTTC. Translated: CASSGASRGPEQFF.

This chain uses TRBV4-1 with TRBJ1-5; D is unclear. Trimming cost V 3 bases and J 11 bases, with 14 bases left between them. From germline, CDR1 is MGHRA and CDR2 YSYEKL. CDR3 length: 13 amino acids. The CDR3 DNA is TGCGCCAGCAGCCAGATCCCCCCGTCAGCCCAGCATTTT. Translating it yields CASSQIPPSAQHF.

The rearrangement joins TRBV19 to TRBJ2-1, with 12 positions matching TRBD2. V lost 6 bases and J lost 6; bases outside the gene matches: 15. This CDR3 is 18 amino acids long. The germline V gene has CDR1 LNHDA and CDR2 SQIVND (reference sequence). The CDR3 DNA follows: TGTGCCAGTAGCCCTCCGACTAGCGGGAGAGGGACCGGCAATGAGCAGTTCTTC. Translation: CASSPPTSGRGTGNEQFF.

V usage is TRBV7-9 and J usage is TRBJ1-3; the D is unclear. Germline V gives CDR1 SEHNR, CDR2 FQNEAQ (reference sequence). The CDR3 consists of 16 residues. V was clipped by 6 bases and J by 0 bases, with 15 bases between them. In DNA, the CDR3 is TGTGCCAGCAGACCCGAAGGAGGCATCTCTGGAAACACCATATATTTT. Amino acids: CASRPEGGISGNTIYF.

This sequence joins TRBV5-8 and TRBJ1-3; D gene uncertain. Trimming pared 4 bases from V and 0 bases from J, leaving 11 bases between. Germline V gene sequence: CDR1 SGHTS, CDR2 YDEGEE. CDR3 size: 15 residues. The CDR3 loop is CASSLGASSGNTIYF. CDR3 nucleotide sequence: TGTGCCAGCAGCCTAGGTGCGAGCTCTGGAAACACCATATATTTT. Combining the CDR3 with reference TRBV5-8 and TRBJ1-3 gives the whole variable domain EAGVTQSPTHLIKTRGQQATLRCSPISGHTSVYWYQQALGLGLQFLLWYDEGEERNRGNFPPRFSGRQFPNYSSELNVNALELEDSALYLCASSLGASSGNTIYFGEGSWLTVV.